One and the same sample provided the 24 T cell receptor beta chains below, sequenced in a study of identical twins (TCRdb year 2016). The library relied on 5' RACE. Sequencing relied on an Illumina HiSeq 2000. TCRdb itself trimmed the public reads at Q25 with fastp, ran MiXCR and retained productive beta chains. Rows are unified per CDR3 protein, each entry keeping the most common DNA and genes. The table for this sample lists roughly 770,000 distinct CDR3 sequences; about 18% of them were counted only once. The biggest ten clones account for approximately 14% of the sample. These data also featured in a second study, about T cells expressing NK-cell markers.

The sequencing sample was made of PBMCs. The receptors here all came from a woman younger than 35 in good health.

The genes are TRBV12-3 or TRBV12-4 and TRBJ2-7, with 7 bases that match TRBD2. The V gene end was trimmed by 5 bases and the J gene end by 4 bases; junction bases not matched to a gene: 5. The CDR3 extends over 13 amino acids. The CDR3 DNA sequence: TGTGCCAGCAGTAGCGGGATCCCTTACGAGCAGTACTTC. This encodes CASSSGIPYEQYF.

This clonotype was counted between two and nine times. CDR3 protein: CSSLGAGINEQFF. The DNA for the CDR3 is TGCAGTTCCCTAGGGGCGGGCATCAATGAGCAGTTCTTC. V is TRBV20-1 and J is TRBJ2-1; tentatively, D is TRBD1 or TRBD2 (5 bases each). CDR3 size: 13 residues. V lost 8 bases and J 6 bases, leaving 17 bases between the germline ends. CDR1 is DFQATT, CDR2 SNEGSKA, per germline (reference sequence).

This clonotype was seen a handful of times. The chain has TRBV5-1 and TRBJ2-4; D might be TRBD1 (5 bases). V was clipped by 4 bases and J by 4 bases, with 15 bases between them. This CDR3 has 15 residues. The germline V gene has CDR1 SGHRS and CDR2 YFSETQ. The CDR3 spells CASSPAGWGKNIQYF. The CDR3 DNA is TGCGCCAGCAGCCCCGCAGGGTGGGGAAAAAACATTCAGTACTTC.

The J gene is TRBJ2-7, the V gene TRBV20-1; 10 bases match TRBD2. The CDR3 totals 16 residues. CDR1 DFQATT and CDR2 SNEGSKA come from the germline V gene (reference sequence). J gave up 6 bases and V 4 bases, and 15 bases lay outside the gene matches. The CDR3 DNA is TGCAGTGCTACCCGCGCTAGAGCGGGAGGGTTCTCCGAGCAGTACTTC. Translating gives CSATRARAGGFSEQYF.

The chain has TRBV29-1 and TRBJ2-1; tentatively, D is TRBD1 (6 bases). Between the trimmed V and J ends, which lost 2 bases and 4 bases, there was a span of 15 bases. The CDR3 length is 15 residues. Germline CDR1 and CDR2: SQVTM and ANQGSEA. Here the CDR3 reads CSVETRDTIYNEQFF. The CDR3 DNA reads as TGCAGCGTTGAAACCCGGGACACTATTTACAATGAGCAGTTCTTC.

The CDR3 region has the DNA TGTGCCAGCAGTGAAATATCGGGGCCCTACTTC. Translated, it gives CASSEISGPYF. The chain recombines TRBV2 with TRBJ2-7; TRBD1 or TRBD2 may be the D gene (5 bases each). The CDR3 sequence is 11 residues long. V lost 2 bases to trimming and J lost 13 bases, with 12 bases between them. Per germline, CDR1 SNHLY and CDR2 FYNNEI.

The rearrangement links TRBV5-6 to TRBJ1-6, with D perhaps matching TRBD1 (5 bases). Between the trimmed V and J ends, which lost 5 bases and 8 bases, there was a span of 14 bases. Germline V gene sequence: CDR1 SGHDT, CDR2 YYEEEE. The CDR3 consists of 14 residues. The CDR3 nucleotides are TGTGCCAGCAGTCCCGGGACCCCGGATTCACCCCTCCACTTT. Translating gives CASSPGTPDSPLHF.

This rearrangement joins TRBV29-1 to TRBJ1-2; no clear D. The V and J ends lost 6 bases and 4 bases respectively, with 15 bases between them. There are 13 residues in the CDR3. CDR1 is SQVTM, CDR2 ANQGSEA, per germline. CDR3: CSVTEGAGYGYTF. The CDR3 DNA is TGCAGCGTAACTGAAGGCGCCGGCTATGGCTACACCTTC. Full variable domain (missing parts from reference TRBV29-1 and TRBJ1-2): SAVISQKPSRDICQRGTSLTIQCQVDSQVTMMFWYRQQPGQSLTLIATANQGSEATYESGFVIDKFPISRPNLTFSTLTVSNMSPEDSSIYLCSVTEGAGYGYTFGSGTRLTVV.

The sample holds a few counts of this clonotype. The chain has TRBV29-1 and TRBJ1-2; TRBD1 matches 7 bases. There are 14 residues in the CDR3. Germline CDR1 is SQVTM and CDR2 is ANQGSEA. V lost 5 bases to trimming and J lost 0 bases; unmatched junction nucleotides: 6. CDR3 residues: CSVRSGTANYGYTF. CDR3 in DNA: TGCAGCGTTCGCTCCGGGACAGCTAACTATGGCTACACCTTC. Using reference TRBV29-1 and TRBJ1-2 for the parts outside the CDR3, the full variable domain is SAVISQKPSRDICQRGTSLTIQCQVDSQVTMMFWYRQQPGQSLTLIATANQGSEATYESGFVIDKFPISRPNLTFSTLTVSNMSPEDSSIYLCSVRSGTANYGYTFGSGTRLTVV.

J is TRBJ2-2 and V is TRBV10-2, with 9 nucleotides matching TRBD2. CDR1 is WSHSY and CDR2 is SAAADI in the germline V gene. CDR3 length equals 15 residues. Trimming at V came to 4 bases and at J to 1 base, leaving 1 base not matched to a gene. CDR3 in amino acids: CASSGLAENTGELFF. CDR3 nucleotide sequence: TGCGCCAGCAGTGGACTAGCGGAGAACACCGGGGAGCTGTTTTTT.

The chain links TRBV7-9 to TRBJ2-6; D unresolved. The germline V and J ends were trimmed by 10 bases and 0 bases, with 7 bases remaining between them. The germline V gene encodes CDR1 SEHNR and CDR2 FQNEAQ (reference sequence). The CDR3 is 13 residues long. In nucleotides, the CDR3 is TGTGCCATAGACCGCTCTGGGGCCAACGTCCTGACTTTC. It translates to CAIDRSGANVLTF.

This clonotype was observed a few times. The V and J genes are TRBV5-1 and TRBJ2-3; no reliable D call. This CDR3 has 16 amino acids. The germline V gene encodes CDR1 SGHRS and CDR2 YFSETQ. Trimming pared 1 base from V and 2 bases from J, leaving 14 bases between. The CDR3 sequence: CASSLTGYSVTDTQYF. CDR3 sequence (DNA): TGCGCCAGCAGCTTGACCGGATACTCTGTCACAGATACGCAGTATTTT.

This clonotype was detected ten times or more. This rearrangement joins TRBV6-5 to TRBJ1-1; D gene unclear. Germline CDR1 reads MNHEY; CDR2 reads SVGAGI. The CDR3 contains 14 residues. Trimming pared 0 bases from V and 0 bases from J, leaving 5 bases between. The CDR3 protein is CASSYSGVNTEAFF. In DNA, the CDR3 is TGTGCCAGCAGTTACTCTGGGGTGAACACTGAAGCTTTCTTT.

The gene calls are TRBV3-1 and TRBJ2-2; D remains ambiguous. The ends were cut back, 4 bases at V and 8 bases at J, with 8 bases in the middle. CDR3 length equals 12 residues. Germline loops: CDR1 LGHDT, CDR2 YNNKEL (reference sequence). The CDR3 DNA is TGTGCCAGCAGCCCGCAAAGAGGGGAGCTGTTTTTT. Amino acids: CASSPQRGELFF.

This clonotype has ten or more counts. This rearrangement joins TRBV12-3 or TRBV12-4 to TRBJ1-6; tentatively, D is TRBD1 (5 bases). The CDR3 totals 14 residues. Trimming left V 3 bases short and J 6 bases short, with 9 bases between. The CDR3 bases are TGTGCCAGCAGTTTGGGGGGAGGTAATTCACCCCTCCACTTT. It translates to CASSLGGGNSPLHF.

This clonotype was recorded a few times. The CDR3 loop reads CATGVTHEQFF. The CDR3 DNA follows: TGTGCCACCGGTGTTACACACGAGCAGTTCTTC. The chain uses TRBV15 and TRBJ2-1; no reliable D call. The CDR3 loop spans 11 amino acids. Trimming pared 8 bases from V and 10 bases from J, leaving 12 bases between. Looked up from germline, CDR1 is LNHNV and CDR2 is YYDKDF (reference sequence). Full variable domain (rest looked up from reference TRBV15 and TRBJ2-1): DAMVIQNPRYQVTQFGKPVTLSCSQTLNHNVMYWYQQKSSQAPKLLFHYYDKDFNNEADTPDNFQSRRPNTSFCFLDIRSPGLGDTAMYLCATGVTHEQFFGPGTRLTVL.

This clonotype was detected only a few times. The chain couples TRBV18 to TRBJ1-2; 8 bases map to TRBD1. Trimming removed 3 bases from V and 6 bases from J; junction bases left unmatched: 6. Germline assignment: CDR1 KGHSH and CDR2 LQKENI. The CDR3 has 14 residues. CDR3 in amino acids: CASSPDREDHGYTF. In DNA form, the CDR3 reads TGTGCCAGCTCACCGGACAGGGAAGACCATGGCTACACCTTC. Full variable domain (remainder filled in from reference TRBV18 and TRBJ1-2): NAGVMQNPRHLVRRRGQEARLRCSPMKGHSHVYWYRQLPEEGLKFMVYLQKENIIDESGMPKERFSAEFPKEGPSILRIQQVVRGDSAAYFCASSPDREDHGYTFGSGTRLTVV.

The chain carries TRBV9 and TRBJ2-4; D might be TRBD2 (6 bases). This CDR3 spans 15 amino acids. Per the germline V gene, CDR1 is SGDLS and CDR2 is YYNGEE. Trimming stripped 3 bases from V and 6 bases from J, with 16 bases between. The CDR3 region is CASSAFPGGINIQYF. The CDR3 nucleotides are TGTGCCAGCAGCGCCTTCCCAGGAGGGATAAACATTCAGTACTTC.

This clonotype was found a few times. The chain couples TRBV12-3 or TRBV12-4 to TRBJ2-1; 10 nucleotides align to TRBD1. The CDR3 has 16 amino acids. The V segment lost 6 bases and the J segment 4 bases; nucleotides outside the gene matches: 9. The CDR3 bases are TGTGCCAGCAGCCCCCAGGGACAGGGGTTGTACAATGAGCAGTTCTTC. It encodes CASSPQGQGLYNEQFF.

This clonotype occurred a few times. This sequence joins TRBV12-3 or TRBV12-4 and TRBJ1-4, with D unclear. Trimming cost V 8 bases and J 0 bases, with 10 bases left between them. The CDR3 spans 14 residues. CDR3 amino acids: CASRNTSTNEKLFF. CDR3 sequence (DNA): TGTGCCAGCCGTAACACCTCAACTAATGAAAAACTGTTTTTT.

This clonotype was seen a few times. The chain has TRBV5-1 and TRBJ2-5; a weak D match, TRBD2 (5 bases). The CDR3 runs to 13 residues. Trimming cost V 2 bases and J 3 bases, with 8 bases left between them. Germline V gene data show CDR1 as SGHRS and CDR2 as YFSETQ. The CDR3 loop reads CASSLSAEETQYF. In DNA form, the CDR3 reads TGCGCCAGCAGCTTATCAGCGGAAGAGACCCAGTACTTC.

This chain's CDR3 is CASSQERTGDGEKLFF. CDR3 DNA: TGCGCCAGCAGCCAAGAAAGGACAGGGGACGGTGAAAAACTGTTTTTT. This rearrangement joins TRBV4-3 to TRBJ1-4; 9 bases match TRBD1. The trim removed 0 bases at V and 7 bases at J, leaving 6 bases unmatched. The germline CDR1 and CDR2 sequences are LGHNA and YSLEER. This CDR3 is 16 amino acids long.

Only a few counts were recorded for this clonotype. This chain links TRBV20-1 with TRBJ2-4, with 10 bases fitting TRBD1. The CDR3 is made up of 17 amino acids. The germline V gene encodes CDR1 DFQATT and CDR2 SNEGSKA (reference sequence). J was trimmed by 0 bases and V by 5 bases; bases with no gene match: 10. The CDR3 spells CSADRDRGRLAKNIQYF. DNA for the CDR3: TGCAGTGCTGACCGGGACAGGGGACGATTAGCCAAAAACATTCAGTACTTC.

The CDR3 protein is CASSLDLLSSGANVLTF. CDR3 sequence (DNA): TGCGCCAGCAGCTTAGATCTATTGAGCTCTGGGGCCAACGTCCTGACTTTC. This rearrangement joins TRBV5-1 to TRBJ2-6; D unclear. This CDR3 region has 17 residues. Germline CDR1 is SGHRS and CDR2 is YFSETQ. Trimming pared 2 bases from V and 0 bases from J, leaving 12 bases between.